A selection of T cell receptor beta chains follows, all from one sample in a study of cytomegalovirus exposure and HLA in healthy donors. This table comes from immunoSEQ multiplex PCR, and its TCRdb copy is limited to in-frame clones, with some not included. The sample contains about 260,000 clones, approximately 70% of which appear only once. The sequenced sample consisted of PBMCs. All receptors derive from a female donor in good health and CMV-seronegative. Both conserved end residues are part of each CDR3. A D gene is named only where the DNA matches it firmly. Part of the rows lack a size; the others show once, few, many or a class for expanded clones.

D: NA
size: NA
V: TRBV6-5
J: TRBJ2-7
CDR3: CASSYSQGIFYEQYF
DNA: TGTGCCAGCAGTTACTCGCAGGGTATCTTTTACGAGCAGTACTTC

D: NA
size: NA
V: TRBV27
J: TRBJ2-3
CDR3: CASSSGGRGTDTQYF
DNA: TGTGCCAGCAGTTCGGGGGGCAGGGGCACAGATACGCAGTATTTT

D: TRBD1
size: few
V: TRBV25-1
J: TRBJ1-4
CDR3: CASSELPGQLTNEKLFF
DNA: TGTGCCAGCAGTGAATTACCGGGACAGCTAACTAATGAAAAACTGTTTTTT

D: NA
size: NA
V: TRBV10-1
J: TRBJ2-3
CDR3: CASSEQTDTQYF
DNA: TGCGCCAGCAGTGAGCAGACAGATACGCAGTATTTT

D: TRBD1
size: NA
V: TRBV4-1
J: TRBJ2-2
CDR3: CASSQVWDRRGELFF
DNA: TGCGCCAGCAGCCAAGTTTGGGACAGGCGCGGGGAGCTGTTTTTT

D: NA
size: NA
V: TRBV13
J: TRBJ1-6
CDR3: CASSLGTDHNSPLHF
DNA: TGTGCCAGCAGCTTAGGGACAGATCATAATTCACCCCTCCACTTT

D: TRBD1
size: NA
V: TRBV6-5
J: TRBJ1-2
CDR3: CASSRTGQGVYGYTF
DNA: TGTGCCAGCAGCCGAACGGGGCAGGGGGTCTATGGCTACACCTTC

D: TRBD2
size: NA
V: TRBV7-3
J: TRBJ2-1
CDR3: CASRVGLAGYNEQFF
DNA: TGTGCCAGCAGGGTTGGCCTAGCGGGTTACAATGAGCAGTTCTTC

D: NA
size: NA
V: TRBV5-1
J: TRBJ1-1
CDR3: CASSSDGGMGRAFF
DNA: TGCGCCAGCAGCTCAGATGGGGGGATGGGTAGAGCTTTCTTT

D: TRBD2
size: NA
V: TRBV15
J: TRBJ2-1
CDR3: CATSSGRADNEQFF
DNA: TGTGCCACCAGCAGCGGGAGGGCTGACAATGAGCAGTTCTTC

D: NA
size: NA
V: TRBV6-5
J: TRBJ1-3
CDR3: CASSYSGYSSGNTIYF
DNA: TGTGCCAGCAGTTACTCCGGGTATAGCTCTGGAAACACCATATATTTT

D: TRBD2
size: NA
V: TRBV6-1
J: TRBJ2-5
CDR3: CASSEELAGIQETQYF
DNA: TGTGCCAGCAGTGAAGAGTTAGCGGGGATCCAAGAGACCCAGTACTTC

D: NA
size: NA
V: TRBV5-5
J: TRBJ1-1
CDR3: CASRSGLRASENTEAFF
DNA: TGTGCCAGCAGGTCCGGGCTCAGGGCGAGCGAGAACACTGAAGCTTTCTTT

D: TRBD2
size: NA
V: TRBV7-2
J: TRBJ2-7
CDR3: CASSLMTSGGFYEQYF
DNA: TGTGCCAGCAGCTTAATGACTAGCGGCGGGTTCTACGAGCAGTACTTC

D: NA
size: NA
V: TRBV5-1
J: TRBJ2-7
CDR3: CASSLSLGAYEQYF
DNA: TGCGCCAGCAGCTTGTCCCTCGGGGCCTACGAGCAGTACTTC

D: TRBD2
size: NA
V: TRBV5-1
J: TRBJ2-1
CDR3: CASSPEAGGPGNEQFF
DNA: TGCGCCAGCAGCCCCGAGGCGGGAGGGCCTGGCAATGAGCAGTTCTTC

D: TRBD1
size: once
V: TRBV15
J: TRBJ1-6
CDR3: CATSRAQGSESPLHF
DNA: TGTGCCACCAGCAGGGCACAGGGGTCGGAATCACCCCTCCACTTT

D: NA
size: NA
V: TRBV10-2
J: TRBJ1-2
CDR3: CASSPAGGNNYGYTF
DNA: TGCGCCAGCAGCCCCGCCGGGGGAAATAACTATGGCTACACCTTC

D: NA
size: once
V: TRBV15
J: TRBJ2-4
CDR3: CATSTVQLAKNIQYF
DNA: TGTGCCACCAGCACCGTCCAACTAGCCAAAAACATTCAGTACTTC

D: NA
size: NA
V: TRBV9
J: TRBJ2-7
CDR3: CASSVRPVSYEQYF
DNA: TGTGCCAGCAGCGTACGTCCGGTATCCTACGAGCAGTACTTC

D: NA
size: few
V: TRBV9
J: TRBJ2-6
CDR3: CASSSGSSGANVLTF
DNA: TGTGCCAGCAGCTCAGGAAGCTCTGGGGCCAACGTCCTGACTTTC

D: TRBD2
size: NA
V: TRBV19
J: TRBJ2-3
CDR3: CASSIASGFADTQYF
DNA: TGTGCCAGTAGTATTGCTAGCGGGTTTGCAGATACGCAGTATTTT

D: NA
size: NA
V: TRBV5-6
J: TRBJ2-5
CDR3: CASSLRGGETQYF
DNA: TGTGCCAGCAGCTTGAGAGGGGGAGAGACCCAGTACTTC

D: NA
size: NA
V: TRBV5-6
J: TRBJ2-1
CDR3: CASSLGQVERGEQFF
DNA: TGTGCCAGCAGCTTGGGGCAGGTTGAAAGGGGTGAGCAGTTCTTC

D: NA
size: few
V: TRBV18
J: TRBJ1-1
CDR3: CASSPAGELKAFF
DNA: TGTGCCAGCTCACCAGCAGGGGAGTTGAAAGCTTTCTTT

D: NA
size: few
V: TRBV4-1
J: TRBJ1-4
CDR3: CASSQAGQLNEKLFF
DNA: TGCGCCAGCAGCCAAGCTGGACAGCTTAATGAAAAACTGTTTTTT

D: TRBD2
size: few
V: TRBV30
J: TRBJ2-1
CDR3: CAWSAILAGKFNEQFF
DNA: TGTGCCTGGAGTGCGATACTAGCGGGAAAATTCAATGAGCAGTTCTTC

D: TRBD2
size: NA
V: TRBV7-9
J: TRBJ2-7
CDR3: CASSSGLAEIYEQYF
DNA: TGTGCCAGCAGCTCGGGACTAGCGGAGATCTACGAGCAGTACTTC

D: TRBD2
size: NA
V: TRBV7-3
J: TRBJ2-7
CDR3: CASSSPGTSGIYEQYF
DNA: TGTGCCAGCAGCTCCCCGGGGACTAGCGGGATCTACGAGCAGTACTTC

D: TRBD1
size: NA
V: TRBV7-9
J: TRBJ2-1
CDR3: CASSLEGTGFEQFF
DNA: TGTGCCAGCAGCTTAGAAGGGACAGGGTTTGAGCAGTTCTTC

D: TRBD2
size: NA
V: TRBV7-2
J: TRBJ2-1
CDR3: CASSLALVAGMTEQFF
DNA: TGTGCCAGCAGCTTAGCGTTGGTAGCGGGAATGACTGAGCAGTTCTTC

D: NA
size: many
V: TRBV5-4
J: TRBJ2-7
CDR3: CASSELRGDEQYF
DNA: TGTGCCAGCAGCGAATTGCGGGGCGACGAGCAGTACTTC

D: NA
size: NA
V: TRBV27
J: TRBJ2-5
CDR3: CASRGRRGETQYF
DNA: TGTGCCAGCCGAGGACGGCGGGGAGAGACCCAGTACTTC

D: TRBD1
size: NA
V: TRBV5-4
J: TRBJ1-1
CDR3: CASSTRQGGTMNTEAFF
DNA: TGTGCCAGCAGCACCCGACAGGGGGGGACCATGAACACTGAAGCTTTCTTT

D: NA
size: NA
V: TRBV6-5
J: TRBJ2-2
CDR3: CASSYSQGLGTGELFF
DNA: TGTGCCAGCAGTTACTCGCAGGGTCTGGGCACCGGGGAGCTGTTTTTT

D: NA
size: NA
V: TRBV2
J: TRBJ1-2
CDR3: CATIEANYGYTF
DNA: TGTGCCACCATAGAAGCTAACTATGGCTACACCTTC

D: TRBD2
size: NA
V: TRBV7-2
J: TRBJ2-3
CDR3: CASSLVPLAGVADTQYF
DNA: TGTGCCAGCAGCTTAGTGCCTCTAGCGGGAGTGGCAGATACGCAGTATTTT

D: NA
size: few
V: TRBV10-3
J: TRBJ1-2
CDR3: CAISGQAGIGYTF
DNA: TGTGCCATCAGTGGACAGGCTGGGATCGGCTACACCTTC

D: NA
size: NA
V: TRBV30
J: TRBJ2-7
CDR3: CAWSVEAVSEQYF
DNA: TGTGCCTGGAGTGTAGAGGCAGTCTCCGAGCAGTACTTC

D: TRBD1
size: NA
V: TRBV7-9
J: TRBJ2-7
CDR3: CASSSDRVYEQYF
DNA: TGTGCCAGCAGCTCGGACAGGGTTTACGAGCAGTACTTC

D: NA
size: NA
V: TRBV5-1
J: TRBJ2-7
CDR3: CASQDNYEQYF
DNA: TGCGCCAGTCAGGATAACTACGAGCAGTACTTC

D: TRBD1
size: NA
V: TRBV13
J: TRBJ1-1
CDR3: CASSPQGASVLTEAFF
DNA: TGTGCCAGCAGCCCTCAGGGGGCCTCGGTTCTCACTGAAGCTTTCTTT

D: NA
size: NA
V: TRBV7-2
J: TRBJ2-3
CDR3: CASSRLPGLNTDTQYF
DNA: TGTGCCAGCAGCCGACTTCCGGGACTTAACACAGATACGCAGTATTTT

D: TRBD1
size: NA
V: TRBV7-3
J: TRBJ2-2
CDR3: CASSLFGQGADGELFF
DNA: TGTGCCAGCAGCCTTTTCGGACAGGGGGCAGACGGGGAGCTGTTTTTT

D: NA
size: NA
V: TRBV28
J: TRBJ1-2
CDR3: CASRDPDRRWGYTF
DNA: TGTGCCAGCAGGGACCCCGACAGGCGCTGGGGCTACACCTTC

D: NA
size: NA
V: TRBV29-1
J: TRBJ1-2
CDR3: CSAWFRGSDGYTF
DNA: TGCAGCGCTTGGTTTCGGGGAAGTGATGGCTACACCTTC

D: NA
size: NA
V: TRBV9
J: TRBJ1-2
CDR3: CASSVTAGTHGYTF
DNA: TGTGCCAGCAGCGTAACTGCAGGGACTCATGGCTACACCTTC

D: NA
size: NA
V: TRBV5-1
J: TRBJ1-1
CDR3: CASSLDFGATEAFF
DNA: TGCGCCAGCAGCTTGGATTTCGGAGCCACTGAAGCTTTCTTT

D: NA
size: NA
V: TRBV15
J: TRBJ2-5
CDR3: CATSLGTDGETQYF
DNA: TGTGCCACCTCTCTCGGGACTGACGGAGAGACCCAGTACTTC

D: NA
size: NA
V: TRBV7-9
J: TRBJ1-4
CDR3: CASSSFRDKPGEKLFF
DNA: TGTGCCAGCAGCTCCTTCCGGGACAAGCCCGGTGAAAAACTGTTTTTT

D: TRBD2
size: NA
V: TRBV7-9
J: TRBJ2-5
CDR3: CASSVLPGLAGMDQYF
DNA: TGTGCCAGCAGCGTCTTACCGGGACTAGCGGGGATGGACCAGTACTTC

D: NA
size: NA
V: TRBV13
J: TRBJ1-3
CDR3: CASSLQVSLPYSGNTIYF
DNA: TGTGCCAGCAGCCTACAGGTCTCTCTGCCCTACTCTGGAAACACCATATATTTT